The rows below give T cell receptor beta chains drawn from one sample of a study of T cells in localized non-small cell lung cancer. Profiled with immunoSEQ multiplex PCR; TCRdb holds only in-frame clones, not every one. The table has around 79,000 clones, over 70% seen once. Sequences were derived from PBMCs, sampled before any cancer treatment. These receptors all stem from a man aged 40-75 years with stage II squamous cell lung carcinoma. Each CDR3 is given with its conserved first and last residue. D genes are given only for firm matches. Clone size is not always given. Where it is, it says once, few, many or a class for expanded clones.

clone_size: NA; v_call: TRBV4-2; j_call: TRBJ1-5; d_call: TRBD1; cdr3_length: 14; cdr3_nt: TGTGCCAGCAGCCACGGGACAGCCAATCAGCCCCAGCATTTT; cdr3_aa: CASSHGTANQPQHF
clone_size: NA; v_call: TRBV2; j_call: TRBJ2-7; d_call: NA; cdr3_length: 15; cdr3_nt: TGTGCCAGCAGTGAAGGGGACGCCTCCTCCTACGAGCAGTACTTC; cdr3_aa: CASSEGDASSYEQYF
clone_size: NA; v_call: TRBV13; j_call: TRBJ2-7; d_call: NA; cdr3_length: 14; cdr3_nt: TGTGCCAGCAGCTTAGGCCAGGGTGGGGACGAGCAGTACTTC; cdr3_aa: CASSLGQGGDEQYF
clone_size: NA; v_call: TRBV4-1; j_call: TRBJ2-7; d_call: TRBD2; cdr3_length: 16; cdr3_nt: TGCGCCAGCAGCCAGGATAGACTAGCGGGAGGGAGCGAGCAGTACTTC; cdr3_aa: CASSQDRLAGGSEQYF
clone_size: NA; v_call: TRBV7-2; j_call: TRBJ2-1; d_call: TRBD2; cdr3_length: 15; cdr3_nt: TGTGCCAGCAGCTTAGTACGCGGGAGTAGAAATGAGCAGTTCTTC; cdr3_aa: CASSLVRGSRNEQFF
clone_size: NA; v_call: TRBV15; j_call: TRBJ1-4; d_call: NA; cdr3_length: 15; cdr3_nt: TGTGCCACCAGCAGAGATACGGGGGGAGACGAAAAACTGTTTTTT; cdr3_aa: CATSRDTGGDEKLFF
clone_size: NA; v_call: TRBV7-3; j_call: TRBJ2-1; d_call: TRBD2; cdr3_length: 16; cdr3_nt: TGTGCCAGCAGCTCAACCTCTAGCGGGAGTAACAATGAGCAGTTCTTC; cdr3_aa: CASSSTSSGSNNEQFF
clone_size: NA; v_call: TRBV19; j_call: TRBJ1-6; d_call: NA; cdr3_length: 14; cdr3_nt: TGTGCCAGTAGCCTCCCTGGAAACAATTCACCCCTCCACTTT; cdr3_aa: CASSLPGNNSPLHF
clone_size: once; v_call: TRBV7-6; j_call: TRBJ1-1; d_call: TRBD1; cdr3_length: 16; cdr3_nt: TGTGCCAGCAGCCTCTATGGACAGGGAGGGAACACTGAAGCTTTCTTT; cdr3_aa: CASSLYGQGGNTEAFF
clone_size: NA; v_call: TRBV11-2; j_call: TRBJ2-1; d_call: NA; cdr3_length: 15; cdr3_nt: TGTGCCAGCAGCCTTGGACCGACCGCTTACAATGAGCAGTTCTTC; cdr3_aa: CASSLGPTAYNEQFF
clone_size: NA; v_call: TRBV4-2; j_call: TRBJ2-7; d_call: NA; cdr3_length: 17; cdr3_nt: TGTGCCAGCAGCCAAGATCCAAGTCGGATCGCCACCTACGAGCAGTACTTC; cdr3_aa: CASSQDPSRIATYEQYF
clone_size: NA; v_call: TRBV19; j_call: TRBJ1-5; d_call: TRBD1; cdr3_length: 15; cdr3_nt: TGTGCCAGTAAAGGACAGGGAAATAGCAATCAGCCCCAGCATTTT; cdr3_aa: CASKGQGNSNQPQHF
clone_size: once; v_call: TRBV27; j_call: TRBJ2-1; d_call: TRBD2; cdr3_length: 14; cdr3_nt: TGTGCCAGCAGTTTATTGGCTAGCGGGGGGGTGCAGTTCTTC; cdr3_aa: CASSLLASGGVQFF
clone_size: NA; v_call: TRBV27; j_call: TRBJ1-2; d_call: NA; cdr3_length: 12; cdr3_nt: TGTGCCAGCAGGGACCCAGGGTTGGGCTACACCTTC; cdr3_aa: CASRDPGLGYTF
clone_size: once; v_call: TRBV6-4; j_call: TRBJ1-1; d_call: NA; cdr3_length: 15; cdr3_nt: TGTGCCAGCAGTGACTCGACGGGGGGCCGCACTGAAGCTTTCTTT; cdr3_aa: CASSDSTGGRTEAFF
clone_size: NA; v_call: TRBV4-1; j_call: TRBJ1-5; d_call: NA; cdr3_length: 20; cdr3_nt: TGCGCCAGCAGCCTCTGGGGATGGCAGGGCACTTCATCTAGCAATCAGCCCCAGCATTTT; cdr3_aa: CASSLWGWQGTSSSNQPQHF
clone_size: once; v_call: TRBV15; j_call: TRBJ1-2; d_call: TRBD1; cdr3_length: 14; cdr3_nt: TGTGCCACCAGCAGAGGGACAGGGACCGATGGCTACACCTTC; cdr3_aa: CATSRGTGTDGYTF
clone_size: NA; v_call: TRBV15; j_call: TRBJ2-5; d_call: NA; cdr3_length: 12; cdr3_nt: TGTGCCACCAGCAGAGACTGGGGCAATCAGTACTTC; cdr3_aa: CATSRDWGNQYF
clone_size: medium-sized; v_call: TRBV6-5; j_call: TRBJ2-5; d_call: TRBD2; cdr3_length: 15; cdr3_nt: TGTGCCAGCACCCGCGAAGCGGGAGTGGGAGAGACCCAGTACTTC; cdr3_aa: CASTREAGVGETQYF
clone_size: NA; v_call: TRBV7-8; j_call: TRBJ2-7; d_call: NA; cdr3_length: 14; cdr3_nt: TGTGCCAGCAGCACCCACGAGGGCTCCTACGAGCAGTACTTC; cdr3_aa: CASSTHEGSYEQYF
clone_size: NA; v_call: TRBV28; j_call: TRBJ1-1; d_call: NA; cdr3_length: 13; cdr3_nt: TGTGCCAGCAGTTTAGCAGAGAACACTGAAGCTTTCTTT; cdr3_aa: CASSLAENTEAFF
clone_size: NA; v_call: TRBV4-3; j_call: TRBJ2-1; d_call: NA; cdr3_length: 16; cdr3_nt: TGCGCCAGCAGCCAAGATGCCGGCCCAGGTTTGAATGAGCAGTTCTTC; cdr3_aa: CASSQDAGPGLNEQFF
clone_size: many; v_call: TRBV4-2; j_call: TRBJ2-2; d_call: NA; cdr3_length: 15; cdr3_nt: TGTGCCAGCAGCCAAGCAACCGGGAACACCGGGGAGCTGTTTTTT; cdr3_aa: CASSQATGNTGELFF
clone_size: once; v_call: TRBV28; j_call: TRBJ2-5; d_call: NA; cdr3_length: 14; cdr3_nt: TGTGCCAGCAGTTCCCATGGAGTGCGAGAGACCCAGTACTTC; cdr3_aa: CASSSHGVRETQYF
clone_size: NA; v_call: TRBV5-5; j_call: TRBJ1-3; d_call: TRBD1; cdr3_length: 16; cdr3_nt: TGTGCCAGCAGCCAAGCCGGGACAGGGTTGGGAAACACCATATATTTT; cdr3_aa: CASSQAGTGLGNTIYF
clone_size: NA; v_call: TRBV5-1; j_call: TRBJ2-3; d_call: NA; cdr3_length: 12; cdr3_nt: TGCGCCAGCAGCTTGGGCCGGGATACGCAGTATTTT; cdr3_aa: CASSLGRDTQYF
clone_size: NA; v_call: TRBV28; j_call: TRBJ2-1; d_call: NA; cdr3_length: 14; cdr3_nt: TGTGCCAGCACCTCCCCCCCAGGCTACAATGAGCAGTTCTTC; cdr3_aa: CASTSPPGYNEQFF
clone_size: NA; v_call: TRBV29-1; j_call: TRBJ2-5; d_call: NA; cdr3_length: 12; cdr3_nt: TGCAGCGTCAACACGTACCAAGAGACCCAGTACTTC; cdr3_aa: CSVNTYQETQYF
clone_size: NA; v_call: TRBV28; j_call: TRBJ1-5; d_call: NA; cdr3_length: 15; cdr3_nt: TGTGCCAGCAGACCCTTCTTATATAGCAATCAGCCCCAGCATTTT; cdr3_aa: CASRPFLYSNQPQHF
clone_size: NA; v_call: TRBV6-1; j_call: TRBJ2-3; d_call: TRBD1; cdr3_length: 15; cdr3_nt: TGTGCCAGCAGTGGAAGACAGGGGCCAGGAGATACGCAGTATTTT; cdr3_aa: CASSGRQGPGDTQYF
clone_size: NA; v_call: TRBV9; j_call: TRBJ2-3; d_call: NA; cdr3_length: 14; cdr3_nt: TGTGCCAGCAGCGTTCAAGGGAGCGCAGATACGCAGTATTTT; cdr3_aa: CASSVQGSADTQYF
clone_size: NA; v_call: TRBV5-1; j_call: TRBJ2-1; d_call: TRBD2; cdr3_length: 19; cdr3_nt: TGCGCCAGCAGCTCGAGGGGGACTAGCGGGGGAACACCGCGAAATGAGCAGTTCTTC; cdr3_aa: CASSSRGTSGGTPRNEQFF
clone_size: NA; v_call: TRBV5-1; j_call: TRBJ2-7; d_call: TRBD1; cdr3_length: 15; cdr3_nt: TGCGCCAGCAGCTTGTCCGGGACAGGGGAGTACGAGCAGTACTTC; cdr3_aa: CASSLSGTGEYEQYF
clone_size: once; v_call: TRBV6-5; j_call: TRBJ1-1; d_call: TRBD1; cdr3_length: 15; cdr3_nt: TGTGCCAGCAGTTACTCGAATCAGGGGGCGACTGAAGCTTTCTTT; cdr3_aa: CASSYSNQGATEAFF
clone_size: NA; v_call: TRBV27; j_call: TRBJ2-1; d_call: TRBD2; cdr3_length: 15; cdr3_nt: TGTGCCAGCAGTCCCGGGACTAGCGGCTACAATGAGCAGTTCTTC; cdr3_aa: CASSPGTSGYNEQFF
clone_size: NA; v_call: TRBV5-1; j_call: TRBJ1-4; d_call: NA; cdr3_length: 14; cdr3_nt: TGCGCCAGCAGCCCGCAGACTACGAATGAAAAACTGTTTTTT; cdr3_aa: CASSPQTTNEKLFF
clone_size: NA; v_call: TRBV7-8; j_call: TRBJ2-1; d_call: NA; cdr3_length: 11; cdr3_nt: TGTGCCAGCAGCTTAGGCAATGAGCAGTTCTTC; cdr3_aa: CASSLGNEQFF
clone_size: once; v_call: TRBV2; j_call: TRBJ1-1; d_call: NA; cdr3_length: 14; cdr3_nt: TGTGCCAGCTTCCTAGGAGAGACGAACACTGAAGCTTTCTTT; cdr3_aa: CASFLGETNTEAFF
clone_size: NA; v_call: TRBV6-6; j_call: TRBJ2-7; d_call: TRBD1; cdr3_length: 14; cdr3_nt: TGTGCCAGCAGTCGGACAGGGGCGGGATACGAGCAGTACTTC; cdr3_aa: CASSRTGAGYEQYF
clone_size: NA; v_call: TRBV9; j_call: TRBJ2-3; d_call: NA; cdr3_length: 18; cdr3_nt: TGTGCCAGCAGCCCCCGCAGTTTCACAGGGAGGTTGGGAGATACGCAGTATTTT; cdr3_aa: CASSPRSFTGRLGDTQYF
clone_size: NA; v_call: TRBV5-1; j_call: TRBJ1-3; d_call: NA; cdr3_length: 15; cdr3_nt: TGCGCCAGCAGTGCCCCAGAGAGCTCTGGAAACACCATATATTTT; cdr3_aa: CASSAPESSGNTIYF
clone_size: NA; v_call: TRBV27; j_call: TRBJ2-7; d_call: TRBD2; cdr3_length: 12; cdr3_nt: TGTGCCAGCAGTTCCCTAGCGGGAGAGGTGTACTTC; cdr3_aa: CASSSLAGEVYF
clone_size: NA; v_call: TRBV2; j_call: TRBJ1-2; d_call: NA; cdr3_length: 12; cdr3_nt: TGTGCCAGCAATACAGGGTCCTATGGCTACACCTTC; cdr3_aa: CASNTGSYGYTF
clone_size: few; v_call: TRBV5-1; j_call: TRBJ1-6; d_call: TRBD1; cdr3_length: 14; cdr3_nt: TGCGCCAGCAGCTCGGACAGGGGATATTCACCCCTCCACTTT; cdr3_aa: CASSSDRGYSPLHF
clone_size: NA; v_call: TRBV5-6; j_call: TRBJ2-2; d_call: NA; cdr3_length: 14; cdr3_nt: TGTGCCAGCAGCTTGGGACAGAACACCGGGGAGCTGTTTTTT; cdr3_aa: CASSLGQNTGELFF
clone_size: NA; v_call: TRBV9; j_call: TRBJ2-3; d_call: NA; cdr3_length: 15; cdr3_nt: TGTGCCAGCAGCTCCCGGAGGGTTTTGGCAGATACGCAGTATTTT; cdr3_aa: CASSSRRVLADTQYF
clone_size: NA; v_call: TRBV27; j_call: TRBJ2-7; d_call: TRBD2; cdr3_length: 16; cdr3_nt: TGTGCCACCCTAGATCGAGCGGGAGGTGCGGCCTACGAGCAGTACTTC; cdr3_aa: CATLDRAGGAAYEQYF
clone_size: NA; v_call: TRBV6-1; j_call: TRBJ2-2; d_call: NA; cdr3_length: 14; cdr3_nt: TGTGCCAGCAGAACTAGGGGGGTCACCGGGGAGCTGTTTTTT; cdr3_aa: CASRTRGVTGELFF
clone_size: NA; v_call: TRBV20-1; j_call: TRBJ2-7; d_call: NA; cdr3_length: 11; cdr3_nt: TGCAGTCCCCTTCGGAGGAACGAGCAGTACTTC; cdr3_aa: CSPLRRNEQYF
clone_size: NA; v_call: TRBV19; j_call: TRBJ1-1; d_call: NA; cdr3_length: 12; cdr3_nt: TGTGCCAGTAAGGAGCGAAACACTGAAGCTTTCTTT; cdr3_aa: CASKERNTEAFF
clone_size: few; v_call: TRBV6-1; j_call: TRBJ1-5; d_call: NA; cdr3_length: 13; cdr3_nt: TGTGCCAGCAGTGCCCAGCAGAATCAGCCCCAGCATTTT; cdr3_aa: CASSAQQNQPQHF
clone_size: NA; v_call: TRBV7-7; j_call: TRBJ2-7; d_call: TRBD1; cdr3_length: 13; cdr3_nt: TGTGCTAGCAGCTTGGCGCAGGGGGAAGAGCAGTACTTC; cdr3_aa: CASSLAQGEEQYF
clone_size: NA; v_call: TRBV7-2; j_call: TRBJ1-2; d_call: NA; cdr3_length: 14; cdr3_nt: TGTGCCAGCAGCTTACGACAGACCGGGGGTGGCTACACCTTC; cdr3_aa: CASSLRQTGGGYTF
clone_size: NA; v_call: TRBV5-1; j_call: TRBJ2-3; d_call: TRBD2; cdr3_length: 16; cdr3_nt: TGCGCCAGCAGCTTGGAGGGACTAGCGAGCACAGATACGCAGTATTTT; cdr3_aa: CASSLEGLASTDTQYF
clone_size: NA; v_call: TRBV28; j_call: TRBJ1-2; d_call: NA; cdr3_length: 13; cdr3_nt: TGTGCCAGCTGGGGCCAGGAGCGCTATGGCTACACCTTC; cdr3_aa: CASWGQERYGYTF
clone_size: few; v_call: TRBV5-4; j_call: TRBJ2-5; d_call: NA; cdr3_length: 14; cdr3_nt: TGTGCCAGCAGCTTAGGGCGAGGACTGGAGACCCAGTACTTC; cdr3_aa: CASSLGRGLETQYF
clone_size: few; v_call: TRBV27; j_call: TRBJ1-6; d_call: TRBD1; cdr3_length: 15; cdr3_nt: TGTGCCAGCAGCCCCGGGACAGGAGGTAATTCACCCCTCCACTTT; cdr3_aa: CASSPGTGGNSPLHF
clone_size: medium-sized; v_call: TRBV27; j_call: TRBJ2-7; d_call: TRBD2; cdr3_length: 13; cdr3_nt: TGTGCCAGCCGCTCTAGCGGTTCCTACGAGCAGTACTTC; cdr3_aa: CASRSSGSYEQYF
clone_size: NA; v_call: TRBV28; j_call: TRBJ2-7; d_call: NA; cdr3_length: 14; cdr3_nt: TGTGCCAGCAGTTGGGGTCAGGGGCACTACGAGCAGTACTTC; cdr3_aa: CASSWGQGHYEQYF
clone_size: NA; v_call: TRBV2; j_call: TRBJ2-7; d_call: TRBD2; cdr3_length: 16; cdr3_nt: TGTGCCAGCAAACTAGCGGGGGGGCGGTCTATTCTAAAGGAGTACTTC; cdr3_aa: CASKLAGGRSILKEYF